This T cell receptor beta chain stems from a study of CD8+ T cells in alopecia areata. The table lists this clone with a few counts. Extraction and reverse transcription of RNA yielded cDNA as the sequencing template. TCRdb's copy holds only in-frame clones and misses some; the assay was immunoSEQ multiplex PCR. The sample includes over 150,000 clones, around 59% of them seen just once. Treatment reported: oral pan-JAK inhibitor, 5-10 mg twice daily. The CDR3 consists of 14 residues. V was pared by 0 bases and J by 7 bases, with 13 bases between. Germline V lookup: CDR1 SGHRS, CDR2 YFSETQ. Sequences were derived from CD4+ T cells sorted from blood, sampled at week 24, from a patient treated with tofacitinib. This sequence joins TRBV5-1 and TRBJ2-5, with D tentatively TRBD1 (5 bases). This TCR was sampled from a human donor with alopecia areata. The CDR3 is CASSLAWQGVTQYF. For the CDR3, the DNA is TGCGCCAGCAGCTTGGCCTGGCAGGGCGTGACCCAGTACTTC.